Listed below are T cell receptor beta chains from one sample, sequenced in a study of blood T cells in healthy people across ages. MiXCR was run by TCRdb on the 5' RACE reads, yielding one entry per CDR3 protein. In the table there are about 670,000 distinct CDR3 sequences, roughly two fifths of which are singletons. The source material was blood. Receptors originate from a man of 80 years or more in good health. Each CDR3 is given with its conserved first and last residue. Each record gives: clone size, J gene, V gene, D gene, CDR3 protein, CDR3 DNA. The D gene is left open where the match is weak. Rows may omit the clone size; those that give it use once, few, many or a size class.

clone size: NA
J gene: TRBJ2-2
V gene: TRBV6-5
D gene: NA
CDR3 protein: CASSFYQNTGELFF
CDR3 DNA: TGTGCCAGCAGTTTTTATCAGAATACCGGGGAGCTGTTTTTT

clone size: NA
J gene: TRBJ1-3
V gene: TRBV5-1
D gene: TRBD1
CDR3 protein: CASSLEDRASGNTIYF
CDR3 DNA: TGCGCCAGCAGCTTGGAGGACAGGGCGAGTGGAAACACCATATATTTT

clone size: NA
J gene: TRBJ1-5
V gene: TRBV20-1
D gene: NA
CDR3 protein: CSAGGTIENQPQHF
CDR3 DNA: TGCAGTGCAGGTGGGACGATCGAAAATCAGCCCCAGCATTTT

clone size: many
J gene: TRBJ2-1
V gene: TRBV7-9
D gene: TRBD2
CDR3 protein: CASSLVLAGGFYNEQFF
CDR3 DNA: TGTGCCAGCAGCTTAGTCCTAGCGGGAGGGTTCTACAATGAGCAGTTCTTC

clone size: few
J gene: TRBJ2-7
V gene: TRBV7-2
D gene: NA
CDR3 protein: CASSYGSETYEQYF
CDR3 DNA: TGTGCCAGCAGCTATGGTAGCGAGACCTACGAGCAGTACTTC

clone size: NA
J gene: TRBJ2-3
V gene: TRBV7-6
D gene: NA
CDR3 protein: CASSFRDTDTDTQYF
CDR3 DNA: TGTGCCAGCAGCTTCCGGGACACTGACACAGATACGCAGTATTTT

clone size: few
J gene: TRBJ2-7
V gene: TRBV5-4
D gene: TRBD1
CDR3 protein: CASSHRGQGDYEQYF
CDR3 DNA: TGTGCCAGCAGCCATCGGGGACAGGGGGACTACGAGCAGTACTTC

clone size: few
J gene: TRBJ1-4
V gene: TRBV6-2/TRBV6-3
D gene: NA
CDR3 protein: CASSYSNTSTNEKLFF
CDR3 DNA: TGTGCCAGCAGTTACTCGAATACCTCAACTAATGAAAAACTGTTTTTT

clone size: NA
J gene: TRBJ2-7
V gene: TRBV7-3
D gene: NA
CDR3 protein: CASSLRPGVGYEQYF
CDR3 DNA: TGTGCCAGCAGCTTAAGGCCCGGGGTCGGCTACGAGCAGTACTTC

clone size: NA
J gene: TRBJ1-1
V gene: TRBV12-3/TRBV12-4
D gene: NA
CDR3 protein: CASSVKGNTEAFF
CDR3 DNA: TGTGCCAGCAGTGTAAAAGGGAACACTGAAGCTTTCTTT

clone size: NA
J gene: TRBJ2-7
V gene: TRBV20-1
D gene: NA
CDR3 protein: CSARDLGRDVYEQYF
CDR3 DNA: TGCAGTGCTAGAGATCTTGGCCGAGATGTTTACGAGCAGTACTTC

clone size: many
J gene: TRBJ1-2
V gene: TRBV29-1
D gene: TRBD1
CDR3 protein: CSVAGGTYGYTF
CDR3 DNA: TGCAGCGTCGCAGGGGGAACCTATGGCTACACCTTC

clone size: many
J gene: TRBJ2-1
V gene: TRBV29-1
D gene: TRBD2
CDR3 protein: CSVVPGTSGMNEQFF
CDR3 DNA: TGCAGCGTTGTCCCCGGGACTAGCGGGATGAATGAGCAGTTCTTC

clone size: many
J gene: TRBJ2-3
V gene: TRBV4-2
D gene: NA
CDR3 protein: CASSQVDRSLTDTQYF
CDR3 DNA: TGTGCCAGCAGCCAAGTGGACAGATCTCTCACAGATACGCAGTATTTT

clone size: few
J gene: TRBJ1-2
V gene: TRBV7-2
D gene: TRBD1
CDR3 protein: CASSSQRTGGMEGYTF
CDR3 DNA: TGTGCCAGCAGCTCACAGAGGACAGGGGGCATGGAAGGCTACACCTTC

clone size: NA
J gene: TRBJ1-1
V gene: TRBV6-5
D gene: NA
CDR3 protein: CATQKTTGNTEAFF
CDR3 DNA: TGTGCCACCCAAAAAACAACAGGGAACACTGAAGCTTTCTTT

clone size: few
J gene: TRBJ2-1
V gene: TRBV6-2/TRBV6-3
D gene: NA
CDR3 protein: CASSYSGRTVHQFF
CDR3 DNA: TGTGCCAGCAGTTACTCTGGGAGGACAGTTCATCAGTTCTTC

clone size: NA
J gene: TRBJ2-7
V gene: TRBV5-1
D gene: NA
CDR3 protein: CASSAVQATDEQYF
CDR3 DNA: TGCGCCAGCAGCGCAGTACAGGCGACCGACGAGCAGTACTTC

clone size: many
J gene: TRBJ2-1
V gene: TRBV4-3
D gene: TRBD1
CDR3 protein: CASSQDYSGQSEQFF
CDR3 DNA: TGCGCCAGCAGCCAAGACTACTCGGGACAGTCTGAGCAGTTCTTC

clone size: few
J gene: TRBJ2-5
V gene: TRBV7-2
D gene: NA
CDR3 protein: CASSLYDSESETQYF
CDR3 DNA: TGTGCCAGCAGCTTATATGATTCCGAGTCCGAGACCCAGTACTTC

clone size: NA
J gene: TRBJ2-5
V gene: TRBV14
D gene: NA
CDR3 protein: CASSRRGGGPYF
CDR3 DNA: TGTGCCAGCAGCCGACGCGGAGGGGGGCCGTACTTC

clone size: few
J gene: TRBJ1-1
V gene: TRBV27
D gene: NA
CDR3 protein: CASSVRGVDTEAFF
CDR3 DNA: TGTGCCAGCAGTGTAAGGGGAGTGGACACTGAAGCTTTCTTT

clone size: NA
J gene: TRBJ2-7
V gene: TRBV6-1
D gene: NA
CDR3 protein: CASSEWGSTSYEQYF
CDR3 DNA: TGTGCCAGCAGTGAATGGGGCTCGACCTCCTACGAGCAGTACTTC

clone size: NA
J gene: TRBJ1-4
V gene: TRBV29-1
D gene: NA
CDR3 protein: CSVGIGANEKLFF
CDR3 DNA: TGCAGCGTGGGCATTGGGGCTAATGAAAAACTGTTTTTT

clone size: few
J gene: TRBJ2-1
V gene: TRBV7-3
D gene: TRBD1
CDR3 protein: CASSFHGTGGSDEQFF
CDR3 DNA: TGTGCCAGCAGCTTCCACGGGACAGGGGGCTCGGATGAGCAGTTCTTC

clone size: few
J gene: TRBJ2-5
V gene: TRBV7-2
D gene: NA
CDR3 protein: CASSLAGWQETQYF
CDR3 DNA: TGTGCCAGCAGCTTAGCAGGGTGGCAAGAGACCCAGTACTTC

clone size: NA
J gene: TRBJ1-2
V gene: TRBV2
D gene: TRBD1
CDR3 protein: CASSEIQGAITSGYTF
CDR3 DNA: TGTGCCAGCAGTGAAATTCAGGGGGCAATAACATCTGGCTACACCTTC

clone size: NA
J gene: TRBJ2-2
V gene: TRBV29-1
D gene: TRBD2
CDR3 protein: CSVLVRGGRAGELFF
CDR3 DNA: TGCAGCGTGCTCGTTCGGGGGGGCCGGGCCGGGGAGCTGTTTTTT

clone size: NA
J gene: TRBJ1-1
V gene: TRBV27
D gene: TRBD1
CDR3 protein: CASSLGDRLKNTEAFF
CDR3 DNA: TGTGCCAGCAGTTTAGGGGACAGATTGAAGAACACTGAAGCTTTCTTT

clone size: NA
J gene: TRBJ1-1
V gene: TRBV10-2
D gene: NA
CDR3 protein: CASSERVGGETEAFF
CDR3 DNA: TGCGCCAGCAGTGAACGGGTCGGGGGCGAGACCGAAGCTTTCTTT

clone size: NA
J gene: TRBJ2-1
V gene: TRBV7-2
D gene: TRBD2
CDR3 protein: CASSLRGSGREAYNEQFF
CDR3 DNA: TGTGCCAGCAGCTTACGTGGTAGCGGGAGGGAAGCCTACAATGAGCAGTTCTTC

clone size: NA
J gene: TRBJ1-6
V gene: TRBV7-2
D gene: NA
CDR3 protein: CASSSRALSPLHF
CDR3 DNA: TGTGCCAGCAGCTCCCGGGCCCTTTCACCCCTCCACTTT

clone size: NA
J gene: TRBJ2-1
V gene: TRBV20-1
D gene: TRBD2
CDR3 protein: CSARSSGYYNEQFF
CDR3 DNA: TGCAGTGCTAGGTCTAGCGGATACTACAATGAGCAGTTCTTC

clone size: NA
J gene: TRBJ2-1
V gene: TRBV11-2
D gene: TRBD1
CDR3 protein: CASTKWSLLGQADNEQFF
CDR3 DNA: TGTGCCAGCACCAAATGGAGTTTGTTGGGACAGGCAGACAATGAGCAGTTCTTC

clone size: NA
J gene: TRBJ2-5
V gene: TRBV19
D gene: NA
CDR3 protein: CASLEGDSETQYF
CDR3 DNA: TGTGCCAGCCTGGAAGGGGATTCGGAGACCCAGTACTTC

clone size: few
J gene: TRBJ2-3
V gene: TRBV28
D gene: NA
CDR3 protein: CASSLTGEGTDTQYF
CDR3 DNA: TGTGCCAGCAGTTTAACAGGGGAGGGAACAGATACGCAGTATTTT

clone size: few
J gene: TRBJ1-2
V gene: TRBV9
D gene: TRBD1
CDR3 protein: CASSEMQGASYGYTF
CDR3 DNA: TGTGCCAGCAGCGAGATGCAGGGGGCAAGTTATGGCTACACCTTC

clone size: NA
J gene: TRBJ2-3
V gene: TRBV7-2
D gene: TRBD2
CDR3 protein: CASSLGLTSVFSDTQYF
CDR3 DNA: TGTGCCAGCAGCTTAGGCCTGACTAGCGTATTTTCGGATACGCAGTATTTT

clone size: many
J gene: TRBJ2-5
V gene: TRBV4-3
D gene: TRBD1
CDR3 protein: CASSQDDRAGETQYF
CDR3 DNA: TGCGCCAGCAGCCAAGACGACAGGGCGGGAGAGACCCAGTACTTC

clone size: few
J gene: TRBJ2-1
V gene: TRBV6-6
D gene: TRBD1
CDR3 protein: CASSTRTRGLGNEQFF
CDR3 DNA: TGTGCCAGCAGTACACGAACCAGGGGGCTTGGCAATGAGCAGTTCTTC

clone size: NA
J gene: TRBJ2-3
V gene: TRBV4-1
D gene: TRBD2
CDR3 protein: CASSPQLAGGGDTQYF
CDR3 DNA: TGCGCCAGCAGCCCTCAGCTAGCGGGAGGGGGGGATACGCAGTATTTT

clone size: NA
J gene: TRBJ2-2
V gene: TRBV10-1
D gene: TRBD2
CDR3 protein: CASSDSMGLGAGELFF
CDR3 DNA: TGCGCCAGCAGTGACTCTATGGGACTAGGGGCCGGGGAGCTGTTTTTT

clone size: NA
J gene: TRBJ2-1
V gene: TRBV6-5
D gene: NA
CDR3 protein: CASSQGGGEQFF
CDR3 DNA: TGTGCCAGCAGTCAGGGGGGAGGGGAGCAGTTCTTC

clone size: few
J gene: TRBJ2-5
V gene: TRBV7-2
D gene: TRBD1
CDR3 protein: CASSSITGGRETQYF
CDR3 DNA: TGTGCCAGCAGCTCCATCACAGGGGGTAGGGAGACCCAGTACTTC

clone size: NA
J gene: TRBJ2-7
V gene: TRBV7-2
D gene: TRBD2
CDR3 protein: CASAGTSGSQYEQYF
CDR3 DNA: TGTGCCAGCGCCGGGACTAGCGGGAGCCAGTACGAGCAGTACTTC

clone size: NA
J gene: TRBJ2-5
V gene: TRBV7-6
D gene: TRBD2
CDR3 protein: CASSQGPLAGVGTQYF
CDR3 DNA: TGTGCCAGCAGCCAGGGGCCACTAGCGGGAGTTGGGACCCAGTACTTC

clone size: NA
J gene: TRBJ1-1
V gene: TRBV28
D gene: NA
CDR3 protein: CASSYWTGRARRGENTEAFF
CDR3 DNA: TGTGCCAGCAGTTATTGGACGGGAAGGGCTAGGAGAGGGGAGAACACTGAAGCTTTCTTT

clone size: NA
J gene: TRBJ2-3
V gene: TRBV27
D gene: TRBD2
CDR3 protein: CASSSLRLPSGRPTDTQYF
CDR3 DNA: TGTGCCAGCAGTTCCCTCCGGCTGCCGAGCGGGAGGCCGACAGATACGCAGTATTTT

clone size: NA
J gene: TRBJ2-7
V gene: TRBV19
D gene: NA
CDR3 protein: CASKRDPRSYEQYF
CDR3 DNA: TGTGCCAGTAAGAGGGACCCCAGGTCCTACGAGCAGTACTTC

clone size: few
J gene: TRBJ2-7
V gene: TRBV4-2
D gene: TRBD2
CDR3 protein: CASSQASTGGPNEQYF
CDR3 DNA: TGTGCCAGCAGCCAAGCCTCGACGGGGGGGCCGAACGAGCAGTACTTC

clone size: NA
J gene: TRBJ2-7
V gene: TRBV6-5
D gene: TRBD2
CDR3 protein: CASSYRQGLAGGPGEQYF
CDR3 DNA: TGTGCCAGCAGTTACCGGCAGGGACTAGCGGGAGGGCCGGGCGAGCAGTACTTC

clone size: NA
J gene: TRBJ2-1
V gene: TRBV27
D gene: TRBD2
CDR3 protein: CASSASAGEWGKQFF
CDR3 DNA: TGCGCCAGCAGTGCTAGCGCGGGAGAATGGGGGAAGCAGTTCTTC

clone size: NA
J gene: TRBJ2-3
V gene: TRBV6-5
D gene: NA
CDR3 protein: CASRETVTDTQYF
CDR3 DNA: TGTGCCAGCAGAGAAACCGTCACAGATACGCAGTATTTT

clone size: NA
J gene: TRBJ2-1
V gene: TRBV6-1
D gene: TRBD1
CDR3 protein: CASSDPQGRTSNEQFF
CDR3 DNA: TGTGCCAGCAGTGACCCACAGGGGCGGACGTCCAATGAGCAGTTCTTC